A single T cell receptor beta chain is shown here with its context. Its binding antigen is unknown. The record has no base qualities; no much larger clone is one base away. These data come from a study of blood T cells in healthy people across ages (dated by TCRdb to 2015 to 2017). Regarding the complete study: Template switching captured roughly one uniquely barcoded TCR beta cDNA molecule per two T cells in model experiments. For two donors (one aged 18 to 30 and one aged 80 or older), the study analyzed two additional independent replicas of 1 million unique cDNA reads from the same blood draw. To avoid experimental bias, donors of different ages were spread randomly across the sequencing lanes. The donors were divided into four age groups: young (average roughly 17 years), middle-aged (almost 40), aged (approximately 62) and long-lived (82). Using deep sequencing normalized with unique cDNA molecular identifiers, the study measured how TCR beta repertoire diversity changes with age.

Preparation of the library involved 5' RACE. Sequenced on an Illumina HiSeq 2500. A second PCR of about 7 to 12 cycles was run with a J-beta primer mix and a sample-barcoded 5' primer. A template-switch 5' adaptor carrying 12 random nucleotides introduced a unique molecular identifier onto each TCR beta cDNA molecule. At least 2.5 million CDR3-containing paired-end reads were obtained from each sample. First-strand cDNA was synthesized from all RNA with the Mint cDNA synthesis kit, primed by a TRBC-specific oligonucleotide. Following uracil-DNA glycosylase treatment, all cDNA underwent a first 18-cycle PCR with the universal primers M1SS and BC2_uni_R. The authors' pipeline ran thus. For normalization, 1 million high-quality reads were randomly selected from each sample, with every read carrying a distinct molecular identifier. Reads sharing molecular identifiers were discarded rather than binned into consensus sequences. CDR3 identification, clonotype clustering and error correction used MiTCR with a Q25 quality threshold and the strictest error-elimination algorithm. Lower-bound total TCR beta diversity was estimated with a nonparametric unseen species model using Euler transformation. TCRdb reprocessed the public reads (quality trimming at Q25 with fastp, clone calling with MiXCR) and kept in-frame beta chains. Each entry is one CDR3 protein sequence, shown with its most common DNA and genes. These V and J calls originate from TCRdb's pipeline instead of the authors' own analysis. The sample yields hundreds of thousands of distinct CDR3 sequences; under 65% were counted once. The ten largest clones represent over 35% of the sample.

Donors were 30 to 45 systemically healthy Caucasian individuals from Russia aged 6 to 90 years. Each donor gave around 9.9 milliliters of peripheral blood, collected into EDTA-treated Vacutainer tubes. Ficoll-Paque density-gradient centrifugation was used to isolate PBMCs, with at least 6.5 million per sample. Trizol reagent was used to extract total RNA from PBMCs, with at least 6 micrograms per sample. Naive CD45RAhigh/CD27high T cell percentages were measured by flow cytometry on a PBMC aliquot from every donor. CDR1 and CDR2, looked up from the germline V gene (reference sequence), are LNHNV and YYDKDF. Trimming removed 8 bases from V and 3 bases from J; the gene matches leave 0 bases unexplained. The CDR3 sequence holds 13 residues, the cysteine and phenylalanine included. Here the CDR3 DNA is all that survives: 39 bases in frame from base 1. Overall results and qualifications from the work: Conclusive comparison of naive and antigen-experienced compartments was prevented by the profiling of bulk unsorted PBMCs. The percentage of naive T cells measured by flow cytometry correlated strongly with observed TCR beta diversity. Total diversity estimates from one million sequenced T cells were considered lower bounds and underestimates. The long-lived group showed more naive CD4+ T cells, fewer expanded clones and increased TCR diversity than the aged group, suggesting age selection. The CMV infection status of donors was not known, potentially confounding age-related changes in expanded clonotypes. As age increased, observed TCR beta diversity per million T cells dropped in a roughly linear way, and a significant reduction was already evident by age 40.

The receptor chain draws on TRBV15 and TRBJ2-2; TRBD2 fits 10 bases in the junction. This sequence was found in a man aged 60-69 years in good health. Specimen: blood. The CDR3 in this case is CATGTSDTGELFF. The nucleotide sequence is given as TGTGCCACCGGGACTAGCGACACCGGGGAGCTGTTTTTT.